This TCR beta chain was identified during a study of response to subunit inactivated influenza vaccine. Study results and limitations: Few new T cells, the authors suggested, are recruited by each seasonal influenza vaccination.

The CDR3 length is 16 residues. The germline gives CDR1 SGHRS, CDR2 YFSETQ. V lost 4 bases to trimming and J lost 2 bases; unmatched junction nucleotides: 10. One entry per CDR3 protein results from TCRdb running MiXCR on the RT-PCR reads. The data show 400,000 to 650,000 distinct CDR3 sequences, around 7.7% seen once. At least ten counts were recorded for this clonotype. Antigen: not known. V gene TRBV5-1 combines with J gene TRBJ2-7, with 9 bases fitting TRBD1. This sequence was found in a man aged 45 to 70 who received an inactivated influenza vaccine. The specimen was PBMCs from blood, collected approximately 25 months after vaccination. As DNA, the CDR3 is TGCGCCAGCAGCCCCCAGGGGACAGGGTCGACCTACGAGCAGTACTTC. Residues: CASSPQGTGSTYEQYF.